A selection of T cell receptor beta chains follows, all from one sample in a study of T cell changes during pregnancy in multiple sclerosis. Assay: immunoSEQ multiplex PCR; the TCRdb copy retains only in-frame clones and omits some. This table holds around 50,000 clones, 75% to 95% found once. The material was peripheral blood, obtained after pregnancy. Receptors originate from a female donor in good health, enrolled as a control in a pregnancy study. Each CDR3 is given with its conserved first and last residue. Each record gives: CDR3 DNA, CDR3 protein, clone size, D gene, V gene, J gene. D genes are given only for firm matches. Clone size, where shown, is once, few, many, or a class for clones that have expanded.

CDR3 DNA: TGTGCCAGCAGCCCCGGGACTAGCGGGAGAGCTGAGCAGTTCTTC; CDR3 protein: CASSPGTSGRAEQFF; clone size: NA; D gene: TRBD2; V gene: TRBV9; J gene: TRBJ2-1
CDR3 DNA: TGTGCCACCAGCAGAGAACTGGGCGGGAGCAATGAGCAGTTCTTC; CDR3 protein: CATSRELGGSNEQFF; clone size: NA; D gene: TRBD2; V gene: TRBV15; J gene: TRBJ2-1
CDR3 DNA: TGTGCCAGCAGCGCGACCGGGACAGCAGGAGATACGCAGTATTTT; CDR3 protein: CASSATGTAGDTQYF; clone size: NA; D gene: TRBD1; V gene: TRBV9; J gene: TRBJ2-3
CDR3 DNA: TGTGCCAGCAGCCCCAGGGGTTTGTCGGTCTGGGAGCTGTTTTTT; CDR3 protein: CASSPRGLSVWELFF; clone size: NA; D gene: NA; V gene: TRBV6-5; J gene: TRBJ2-2
CDR3 DNA: TGCAGTGCTAGAGACGCCTACGAGCAGTACTTC; CDR3 protein: CSARDAYEQYF; clone size: NA; D gene: NA; V gene: TRBV20-1; J gene: TRBJ2-7
CDR3 DNA: TGTGCCAGCACCACGGGACTAGCGTCGGGCGAGCAGTACTTC; CDR3 protein: CASTTGLASGEQYF; clone size: NA; D gene: TRBD2; V gene: TRBV7-2; J gene: TRBJ2-7
CDR3 DNA: TGTGCCAGCAGCTTAGAACCAGGGGCTACGAACACTGAAGCTTTCTTT; CDR3 protein: CASSLEPGATNTEAFF; clone size: NA; D gene: NA; V gene: TRBV7-2; J gene: TRBJ1-1
CDR3 DNA: TGTGCCAGTAGTCTAGGCCGGGGTGGAGGAGATGAGCAGTTCTTC; CDR3 protein: CASSLGRGGGDEQFF; clone size: NA; D gene: NA; V gene: TRBV19; J gene: TRBJ2-1
CDR3 DNA: TGTGCCAGCAGTGCCCTAGCGGGGCAAGAGACCCAGTACTTC; CDR3 protein: CASSALAGQETQYF; clone size: NA; D gene: TRBD2; V gene: TRBV2; J gene: TRBJ2-5
CDR3 DNA: TGCGCCAGCAGCTTGGGGGGACAGGGATTTGAAAAACTGTTTTTT; CDR3 protein: CASSLGGQGFEKLFF; clone size: NA; D gene: TRBD1; V gene: TRBV5-1; J gene: TRBJ1-4
CDR3 DNA: TGTGCCAGCAGCCACGGTGGGGGGGAACCCCTCCACTTT; CDR3 protein: CASSHGGGEPLHF; clone size: few; D gene: NA; V gene: TRBV7-9; J gene: TRBJ1-6
CDR3 DNA: TGTGCCAGCAGCGTGGGCCTCCACAACTCCTACAATGAGCAGTTCTTC; CDR3 protein: CASSVGLHNSYNEQFF; clone size: NA; D gene: NA; V gene: TRBV7-9; J gene: TRBJ2-1
CDR3 DNA: TGTGCCAGCAGCCCGACAGGAGACTACAATTCACCCCTCCACTTT; CDR3 protein: CASSPTGDYNSPLHF; clone size: few; D gene: NA; V gene: TRBV7-8; J gene: TRBJ1-6
CDR3 DNA: TGTGCCAGTGGGAAGTATACAGGGTCTGGTGGAAACACCATATATTTT; CDR3 protein: CASGKYTGSGGNTIYF; clone size: once; D gene: NA; V gene: TRBV19; J gene: TRBJ1-3
CDR3 DNA: TGTGCCAGCAGCTTAGCGCTCCAGCGGGAGGTCCTCTACGAGCAGTACTTC; CDR3 protein: CASSLALQREVLYEQYF; clone size: once; D gene: TRBD2; V gene: TRBV7-9; J gene: TRBJ2-7
CDR3 DNA: TGTGCCAGCTTGGGGACTTTCAACACCGGGGAGCTGTTTTTT; CDR3 protein: CASLGTFNTGELFF; clone size: NA; D gene: NA; V gene: TRBV10-3; J gene: TRBJ2-2